The rows below give T cell receptor beta chains drawn from one sample of a study of post-analysis software for immune sequencing data. TCRdb re-called the PCR reads with MiXCR, one entry per CDR3 protein. The sample shows roughly 540,000 distinct CDR3 sequences, roughly 34% of them seen only once. Sequencing used blood. Receptors originate from a girl aged 2 to 17 with multiple sclerosis. Both conserved end residues are trimmed from each CDR3.

V: TRBV29-1; J: TRBJ1-2; CDR3: SVGGRNDYGYT
V: TRBV5-6; J: TRBJ2-5; CDR3: ASSEDRLYQETQY
V: TRBV7-9; J: TRBJ2-1; CDR3: ASSLPLIGEWDNEQF
V: TRBV5-1; J: TRBJ1-1; CDR3: ASSSGQGGSF
V: TRBV6-1; J: TRBJ2-1; CDR3: ASSEGGRGGEQF
V: TRBV5-1; J: TRBJ2-1; CDR3: ASSLEGAWYNEQF
V: TRBV7-2; J: TRBJ2-1; CDR3: ASSFSGGPYNEQF
V: TRBV6-1; J: TRBJ2-1; CDR3: ASSEIGRARNEQF
V: TRBV6-1; J: TRBJ1-2; CDR3: ASMELNYGYT
V: TRBV9; J: TRBJ1-1; CDR3: ASSASRDRGAEAF
V: TRBV4-1; J: TRBJ2-7; CDR3: ASSQPGSSYEQY
V: TRBV10-3; J: TRBJ1-2; CDR3: AIAESGDYGYT
V: TRBV29-1; J: TRBJ2-4; CDR3: SVFQDRENIQY
V: TRBV5-1; J: TRBJ1-2; CDR3: ASSADGNYGYT
V: TRBV20-1; J: TRBJ2-7; CDR3: SASEGQGYIYEQY
V: TRBV29-1; J: TRBJ1-5; CDR3: SGPDRGSQPQH
V: TRBV5-1; J: TRBJ1-1; CDR3: ASSFDGPNTEAF
V: TRBV20-1; J: TRBJ1-2; CDR3: SARDPRGDYGYT
V: TRBV20-1; J: TRBJ1-6; CDR3: SARVPSNSPLH
V: TRBV5-8; J: TRBJ2-5; CDR3: ASSLAHLAGSTGETQY
V: TRBV4-2; J: TRBJ2-4; CDR3: ASSQEALLAKNIQY
V: TRBV21-1; J: TRBJ1-2; CDR3: ASISWGKQGDGYT
V: TRBV5-5; J: TRBJ2-7; CDR3: ASSLVTGVGEQY
V: TRBV3-1; J: TRBJ2-1; CDR3: ASSQDFGGGAINEQF
V: TRBV29-1; J: TRBJ1-2; CDR3: STKGGNYGYT
V: TRBV18; J: TRBJ1-4; CDR3: VSSPPGYQWTNEKLF
V: TRBV12-3/TRBV12-4; J: TRBJ2-3; CDR3: ASSRLGGTDTQY
V: TRBV18; J: TRBJ2-3; CDR3: ASSQDTPTSGFTDTQY
V: TRBV3-1; J: TRBJ2-3; CDR3: ASSRADAQY
V: TRBV12-3/TRBV12-4; J: TRBJ2-5; CDR3: ASGRDWIQETQY
V: TRBV6-6; J: TRBJ2-2; CDR3: ASSHPGLNTGELF
V: TRBV5-5; J: TRBJ1-2; CDR3: ASSLVGQPRGGYT
V: TRBV10-3; J: TRBJ2-3; CDR3: AISVWGTDTQY
V: TRBV27; J: TRBJ1-4; CDR3: ASSVQGSNEKLF
V: TRBV6-6; J: TRBJ2-7; CDR3: ASSSAQGRDQYEQY
V: TRBV20-1; J: TRBJ1-2; CDR3: SASGGQGALWDGYT
V: TRBV29-1; J: TRBJ1-2; CDR3: SVERVYGYT
V: TRBV27; J: TRBJ1-5; CDR3: ASSLSTQGNTPQH
V: TRBV5-8; J: TRBJ1-1; CDR3: ASSSPKLDRGGTEAF
V: TRBV28; J: TRBJ1-2; CDR3: ASSSATGSNYGYT
V: TRBV3-1; J: TRBJ2-5; CDR3: ASSHFEETQY